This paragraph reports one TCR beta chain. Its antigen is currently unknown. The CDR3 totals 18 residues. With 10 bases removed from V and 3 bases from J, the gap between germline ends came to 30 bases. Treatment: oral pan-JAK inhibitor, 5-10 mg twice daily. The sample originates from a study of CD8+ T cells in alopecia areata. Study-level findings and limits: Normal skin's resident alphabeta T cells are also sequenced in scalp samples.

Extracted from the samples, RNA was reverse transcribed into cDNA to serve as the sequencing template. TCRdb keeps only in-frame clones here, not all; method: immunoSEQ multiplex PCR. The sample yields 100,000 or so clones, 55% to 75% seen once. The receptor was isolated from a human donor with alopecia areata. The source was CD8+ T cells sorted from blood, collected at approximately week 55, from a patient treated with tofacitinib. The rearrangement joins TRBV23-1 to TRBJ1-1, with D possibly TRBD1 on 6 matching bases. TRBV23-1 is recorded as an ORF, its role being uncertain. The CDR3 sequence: CATPELRQVKKKDTEAFF. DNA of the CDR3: TGCGCCACTCCGGAACTTAGACAGGTAAAGAAAAAGGACACTGAAGCTTTCTTT.